The 26 T cell receptor beta chains reported below all come from one sample, sequenced in a study of cytomegalovirus exposure and HLA in healthy donors. Amplification used 60 Vbeta primers and 13 Jbeta primers. Clones were read by immunoSEQ multiplex PCR, and TCRdb kept only the in-frame ones, dropping some. The sample carries about 64,000 clones, under 85% recorded once. The sample consisted of PBMCs. These receptors all stem from a male donor in good health and CMV-seropositive.

The rearrangement uses TRBV6-6 and TRBJ2-3; possible D gene TRBD1, 8 bases. Trimming removed 7 bases at V and 4 bases at J, with 21 bases between. Per the germline V gene, CDR1 is MNHNY and CDR2 is SVGAGI (reference sequence). This CDR3 comprises 16 residues. CDR3 protein: CASIKQGGHVADTQYF. In DNA, the CDR3 is TGTGCCAGCATTAAACAGGGGGGGCATGTCGCAGATACGCAGTATTTT.

This rearrangement joins TRBV11-3 to TRBJ2-1, with 8 bases matching TRBD2. This CDR3 has 14 amino acids. Trimming removed 5 bases from V and 8 bases from J; junction bases left unmatched: 8. Germline V gene data show CDR1 as SGHNT and CDR2 as YENEEA. The CDR3 coding sequence is TGTGCCAGCAGCCTGCCGGGACTAGGGGATGAGCAGTTCTTC. Translation: CASSLPGLGDEQFF.

This clone came up a few times. The chain employs TRBV6-6 and TRBJ1-2, with D tentatively TRBD1 (5 bases). V lost 2 bases and J 5 bases, leaving 12 bases between the germline ends. The CDR3 is 14 amino acids. Germline assignment: CDR1 MNHNY and CDR2 SVGAGI (reference sequence). In DNA, the CDR3 is TGTGCCAGCAGTTACCTTCACCAGGGATATGGCTACACCTTC. Translation gives CASSYLHQGYGYTF.

This chain joins TRBV5-1 and TRBJ2-7, with 9 bases fitting TRBD1. This CDR3 region has 14 residues. J gave up 3 bases and V 7 bases, and 8 bases lay outside the gene matches. Germline CDR1 SGHRS, CDR2 YFSETQ. CDR3 protein: CASCIGDRDYEQYF. The CDR3 DNA is TGCGCCAGCTGTATTGGGGACAGGGACTACGAGCAGTACTTC.

The gene calls are TRBV19 and TRBJ1-2; no definite D call. The germline V and J ends were trimmed by 4 bases and 4 bases, with 19 bases remaining between them. Germline CDR1 and CDR2: LNHDA and SQIVND (reference sequence). This CDR3 contains 16 residues. CDR3 in amino acids: CASSNPRHQRVYGYTF. The CDR3 nucleotides read TGTGCCAGTAGTAACCCCCGGCATCAACGGGTCTATGGCTACACCTTC.

The rearrangement uses TRBV11-2 and TRBJ1-1; no clear D. The CDR3 totals 15 residues. Per the germline V gene, CDR1 is SGHAT and CDR2 is FQNNGV. Trimming left V 5 bases short and J 1 base short, with 14 bases between. CDR3 bases: TGTGCCAGCAGCCATCGCTCAGTCACGAACACTGAAGCTTTCTTT. This sequence encodes CASSHRSVTNTEAFF.

The V and J genes are TRBV7-6 and TRBJ2-1; possibly TRBD1 for D (6 bases). The CDR3 is 15 residues long. CDR1 is SGHVS, CDR2 FNYEAQ, per germline. V gave up 5 bases and J gave up 1 base, with 12 bases separating them. The CDR3 bases are TGTGCCAGCAGCCCCACAGGGTTGTCCTACAATGAGCAGTTCTTC. As protein: CASSPTGLSYNEQFF.

The chain carries TRBV9 and TRBJ1-1; no reliable D call. Trimming removed 4 bases from V and 6 bases from J, with 22 bases in between. Per germline, CDR1 SGDLS and CDR2 YYNGEE. The CDR3 loop spans 16 amino acids. CDR3 residues: CASSPQTSGFNSEAFF. For the CDR3, the DNA is TGTGCCAGCAGCCCGCAAACGTCGGGATTTAATTCTGAAGCTTTCTTT.

The J gene is TRBJ1-5, the V gene TRBV2; D gene unclear. Germline values: CDR1 SNHLY, CDR2 FYNNEI. This CDR3 has 13 residues. V lost 6 bases, J lost 4 bases, and 10 bases lay in between. The chain's CDR3 is CASSRGENQPQHF. The CDR3 DNA reads TGTGCCAGCAGCCGGGGAGAAAATCAGCCCCAGCATTTT.

This chain links TRBV28 with TRBJ2-1, with D possibly being TRBD1 (6 bases). V was trimmed by 6 bases and J by 9 bases, leaving 21 bases between them. The CDR3 covers 15 residues. The germline gives CDR1 MDHEN, CDR2 SYDVKM. In nucleotides, the CDR3 is TGTGCCAGCAGATACGTTCGGGACACTCGGGGTGAGCAGTTCTTC. It encodes CASRYVRDTRGEQFF.

The V and J genes are TRBV4-1 and TRBJ1-1; 7 bases are a match to TRBD1. Trimming cost V 5 bases and J 1 base; bases outside gene matches: 4. The CDR3 loop spans 14 amino acids. Per germline, CDR1 MGHRA and CDR2 YSYEKL. As DNA, the CDR3 is TGCGCCAGCAGCACGACAGGGTCGAACACTGAAGCTTTCTTT. This codes for CASSTTGSNTEAFF.

In DNA, the CDR3 is TGTGCCAGCAGCCCCGCCCCAGCGGAGGCCTACGAGCAGTACTTC. Translating it yields CASSPAPAEAYEQYF. The chain recombines TRBV5-5 with TRBJ2-7, with D perhaps matching TRBD2 (5 bases). The CDR3 consists of 15 residues. Germline V lookup: CDR1 SGHKS, CDR2 YYEKEE (reference sequence). The V end was cut by 4 bases, the J end by 2 bases, with 16 bases between.

The rearrangement joins TRBV5-1 to TRBJ1-1; D is perhaps TRBD1 (6 bases). V was trimmed by 1 base and J by 0 bases, leaving 10 bases between them. The CDR3 is 15 amino acids. Germline CDR1 is SGHRS and CDR2 is YFSETQ. The CDR3 protein is CASSLSGGMNTEAFF. The DNA for the CDR3 is TGCGCCAGCAGCTTGTCGGGGGGCATGAACACTGAAGCTTTCTTT.

This clone is a singleton in its sample. V and J are TRBV13 and TRBJ2-5, with TRBD2 matching over 8 bases. The CDR3 extends over 13 amino acids. Unmatched junction bases numbered 4, after V lost 5 bases and J lost 5 bases. Germline V gives CDR1 PRHDT, CDR2 FYEKMQ (reference sequence). The chain's CDR3 is CASSGGLGETQYF. In nucleotides, the CDR3 is TGTGCCAGCAGCGGGGGACTAGGGGAGACCCAGTACTTC.

The chain is built from TRBV4-3 and TRBJ2-3, with TRBD2 identical over 10 bases. CDR1 is LGHNA and CDR2 is YSLEER in the germline V gene. The CDR3 runs 16 residues. Trimming removed 3 bases from V and 2 bases from J; junction bases left unmatched: 5. In DNA, the CDR3 is TGCGCCAGCAGCCATGGACTAGCGGACCCCACAGATACGCAGTATTTT. It translates to CASSHGLADPTDTQYF.

The J gene is TRBJ1-2, the V gene TRBV6-6; TRBD1 is a possible D gene (6 bases). The V gene's germline CDR1 is MNHNY and CDR2 SVGAGI (reference sequence). V was trimmed by 2 bases and J by 2 bases, leaving 12 bases between them. There are 15 residues in the CDR3. CDR3 protein: CASSYPTGQNYGYTF. In DNA, the CDR3 is TGTGCCAGCAGTTACCCAACAGGACAGAACTATGGCTACACCTTC.

This CDR3 is CASNSGTGNNYGYTF. The CDR3 nucleotides are TGTGCCAGCAACTCCGGGACAGGGAATAACTATGGCTACACCTTC. The V and J genes are TRBV2 and TRBJ1-2; 9 bases align to TRBD1. This CDR3 comprises 15 residues. With V trimmed by 7 bases and J by 1 base, 7 bases remained unmatched. CDR1 and CDR2 from the germline V gene are SNHLY and FYNNEI.

In its sample, this clone was seen a few times. The V and J genes are TRBV30 and TRBJ2-1; unclear D gene. Per germline, CDR1 GTSNPN and CDR2 SVGIG (reference sequence). Trimming left V 4 bases short and J 0 bases short, with 13 bases between. The CDR3 runs 15 residues. CDR3 loop: CAWTAGQSSYNEQFF. The CDR3 coding sequence is TGTGCCTGGACTGCAGGCCAAAGCTCCTACAATGAGCAGTTCTTC.

V usage is TRBV4-1 and J usage is TRBJ2-1; TRBD2 aligns across 11 bases. Trimming removed 10 bases from V and 5 bases from J; junction bases left unmatched: 10. The CDR3 has 15 amino acids. The germline gives CDR1 MGHRA, CDR2 YSYEKL. The CDR3 DNA is TGCGCCACCAAAGGGGGACTAGCGGTGAACAATGAGCAGTTCTTC. This codes for CATKGGLAVNNEQFF.

The J gene is TRBJ2-3, the V gene TRBV12-2; TRBD2, as called in the table, went unchecked against the DNA. TRBV12-2 is a recognized pseudogene. CDR3 length: 17 residues. DNA of the CDR3: TGTGCAAGTCGCTTATTATCGGCGGGGGGTTGTGCAGATACGCAGTATTTT. Translation gives CASRLLSAGGCADTQYF.

CDR3 sequence: CASSPDRAGGREQFF. In nucleotides, the CDR3 is TGTGCCAGCAGCCCCGACCGAGCGGGGGGGCGTGAGCAGTTCTTC. V is TRBV7-2 and J is TRBJ2-1; 10 bases line up with TRBD2. The ends lost 5 bases at V and 9 bases at J; junction bases unmatched: 10. The CDR3 is 15 residues long. In germline, CDR1 is SGHTA, CDR2 FQGNSA. Full variable domain (missing parts from reference TRBV7-2 and TRBJ2-1): GAGVSQSPSNKVTEKGKDVELRCDPISGHTALYWYRQSLGQGLEFLIYFQGNSAPDKSGLPSDRFSAERTGGSVSTLTIQRTQQEDSAVYLCASSPDRAGGREQFFGPGTRLTVL.

This chain links TRBV5-1 with TRBJ2-3; 11 bases align to TRBD2. CDR1 and CDR2 (germline): SGHRS, YFSETQ. The junction had 3 bases not matched to a gene; V was cut back by 4 bases and J by 5 bases. This CDR3 spans 14 amino acids. This chain's CDR3 is CASSQGLAGDTQYF. The CDR3, as DNA: TGCGCCAGCAGCCAAGGACTAGCGGGAGATACGCAGTATTTT.

CDR3 in DNA: TGTGCCAGCAGCATTTTGACAGGGGGCCGCTATGGCTACACCTTC. Encoded protein: CASSILTGGRYGYTF. The rearrangement joins TRBV21-1 to TRBJ1-2; the D segment call TRBD1 is taken from the table without a DNA check. TRBV21-1 has pseudogene status. The CDR3 extends over 15 amino acids.

The V call is TRBV28, the J call TRBJ2-5; D possibly corresponds to TRBD1 (6 bases). Deletions cut 3 bases from V and 7 bases from J, with 24 bases between. Germline CDR1 MDHEN, CDR2 SYDVKM. The CDR3 runs to 17 residues. CDR3: CASSFPEQGLSGWTQYF. The CDR3 DNA sequence: TGTGCCAGCAGTTTCCCCGAACAGGGCTTGTCAGGGTGGACCCAGTACTTC.

J is TRBJ2-3 and V is TRBV7-3; 12 nucleotides align to TRBD2. The germline CDR1 and CDR2 sequences are SGHTA and FQGTGA. This CDR3 has 16 amino acids. The J segment lost 7 bases and the V segment lost 1 base, leaving 6 bases of the junction unmatched. CDR3 residues: CASSLIPSGGVNTQYF. The CDR3 DNA follows: TGTGCCAGCAGCTTAATTCCTAGCGGGGGGGTGAATACGCAGTATTTT. Complete variable domain (other parts from reference TRBV7-3 and TRBJ2-3): GAGVSQTPSNKVTEKGKYVELRCDPISGHTALYWYRQSLGQGPEFLIYFQGTGAADDSGLPNDRFFAVRPEGSVSTLKIQRTERGDSAVYLCASSLIPSGGVNTQYFGPGTRLTVL.

The gene calls are TRBV19 and TRBJ2-2; D not certain. The CDR3 is 15 amino acids. Trimming shortened V by 1 base and J by 1 base, and 7 bases separated the two germline ends. Germline CDR1 LNHDA, CDR2 SQIVND (reference sequence). This CDR3 reads CASSIARLNTGELFF. The CDR3 region has the DNA TGTGCCAGTAGTATAGCCAGGTTGAACACCGGGGAGCTGTTTTTT.